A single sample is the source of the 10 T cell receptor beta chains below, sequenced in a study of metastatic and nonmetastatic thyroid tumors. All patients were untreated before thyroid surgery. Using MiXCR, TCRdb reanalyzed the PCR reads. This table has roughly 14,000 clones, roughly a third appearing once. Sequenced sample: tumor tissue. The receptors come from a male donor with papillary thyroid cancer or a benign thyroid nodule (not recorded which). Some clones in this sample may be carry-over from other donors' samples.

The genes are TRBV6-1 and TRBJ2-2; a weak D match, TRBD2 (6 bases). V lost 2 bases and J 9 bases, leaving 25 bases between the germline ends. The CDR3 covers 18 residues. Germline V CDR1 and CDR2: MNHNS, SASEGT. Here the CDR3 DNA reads TGTGCCAGCAGTGAAAAGAGACTAGAGGTTTTCGGGGCCTGGGAGCTGTTTTTT. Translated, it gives CASSEKRLEVFGAWELFF.

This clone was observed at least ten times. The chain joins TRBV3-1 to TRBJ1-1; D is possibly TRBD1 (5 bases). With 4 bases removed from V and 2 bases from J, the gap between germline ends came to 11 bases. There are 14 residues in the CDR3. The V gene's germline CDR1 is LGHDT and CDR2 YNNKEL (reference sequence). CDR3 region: CASSRGSSNTEAFF. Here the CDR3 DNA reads TGTGCCAGCAGCCGGGGGAGCTCCAACACTGAAGCTTTCTTT. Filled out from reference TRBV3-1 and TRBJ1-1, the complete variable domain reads DTAVSQTPKYLVTQMGNDKSIKCEQNLGHDTMYWYKQDSKKFLKIMFSYNNKELIINETVPNRFSPKSPDKAHLNLHINSLELGDSAVYFCASSRGSSNTEAFFGQGTRLTVV.

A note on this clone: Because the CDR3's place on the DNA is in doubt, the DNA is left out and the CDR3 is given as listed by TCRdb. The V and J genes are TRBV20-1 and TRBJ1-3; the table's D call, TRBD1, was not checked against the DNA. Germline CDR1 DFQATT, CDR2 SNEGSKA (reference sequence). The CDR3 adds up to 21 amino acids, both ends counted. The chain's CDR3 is CSARRDRLIDEQFFGPNTIYF.

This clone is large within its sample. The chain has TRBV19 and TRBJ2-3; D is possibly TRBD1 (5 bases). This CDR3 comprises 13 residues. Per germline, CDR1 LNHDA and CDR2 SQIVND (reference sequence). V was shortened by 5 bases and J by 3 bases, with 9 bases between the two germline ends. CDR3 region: CASSLYRTDTQYF. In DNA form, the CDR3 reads TGTGCCAGTAGTTTATACAGGACAGATACGCAGTATTTT.

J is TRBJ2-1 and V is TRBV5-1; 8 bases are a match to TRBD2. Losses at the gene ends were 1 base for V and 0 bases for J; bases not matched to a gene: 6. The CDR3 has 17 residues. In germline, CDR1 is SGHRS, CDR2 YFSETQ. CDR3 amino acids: CASSLFSGTSSYNEQFF. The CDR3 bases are TGCGCCAGCAGCTTGTTTAGCGGGACCAGCTCCTACAATGAGCAGTTCTTC.

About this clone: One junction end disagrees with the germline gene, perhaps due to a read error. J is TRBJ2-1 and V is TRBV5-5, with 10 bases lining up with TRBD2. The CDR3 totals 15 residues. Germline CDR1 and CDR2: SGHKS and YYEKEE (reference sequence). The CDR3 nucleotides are TGTGCCTGCAGCTCAGCGGGGGGGCCGGTATATGATCAGTTCTTC. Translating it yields CACSSAGGPVYDQFF.

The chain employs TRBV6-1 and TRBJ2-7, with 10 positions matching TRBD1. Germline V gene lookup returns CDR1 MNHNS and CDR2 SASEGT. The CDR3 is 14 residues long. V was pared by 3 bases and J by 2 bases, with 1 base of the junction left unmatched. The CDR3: CASSETGGTYEQYF. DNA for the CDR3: TGTGCCAGCAGTGAGACAGGGGGCACCTACGAGCAGTACTTC.

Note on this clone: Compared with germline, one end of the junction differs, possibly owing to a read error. As DNA, the CDR3 is TGCGCCATCAGCCCCCCAAGCGGGTCCACAGATACGCAGTATTTT. This codes for CAISPPSGSTDTQYF. The rearrangement uses TRBV5-1 and TRBJ2-3, with a possible D match to TRBD2 (6 bases). Germline V gene data show CDR1 as SGHRS and CDR2 as YFSETQ. The CDR3 contains 15 residues. The full variable domain, completed using reference TRBV5-1 and TRBJ2-3, is KAGVTQTPRYLIKTRGQQVTLSCSPISGHRSVSWYQQTPGQGLQFLFEYFSETQRNKGNFPGRFSGRQFSNSRSEMNVSTLELGDSALYLCAISPPSGSTDTQYFGPGTRLTVL.

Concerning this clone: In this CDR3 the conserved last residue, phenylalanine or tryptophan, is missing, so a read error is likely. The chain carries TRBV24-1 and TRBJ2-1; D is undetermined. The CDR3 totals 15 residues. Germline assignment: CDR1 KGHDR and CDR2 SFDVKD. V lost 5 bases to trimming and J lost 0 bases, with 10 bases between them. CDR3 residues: CATSAWRCSYNEQFV. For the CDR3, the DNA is TGTGCCACCAGTGCCTGGCGCTGCTCCTACAATGAGCAGTTCGTC.

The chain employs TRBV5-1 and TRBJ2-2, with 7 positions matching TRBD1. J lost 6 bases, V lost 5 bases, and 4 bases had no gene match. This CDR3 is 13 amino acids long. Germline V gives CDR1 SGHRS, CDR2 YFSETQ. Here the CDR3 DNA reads TGCGCCAGCAGTACAGGGGACGCCGGGGAGCTGTTTTTT. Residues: CASSTGDAGELFF.